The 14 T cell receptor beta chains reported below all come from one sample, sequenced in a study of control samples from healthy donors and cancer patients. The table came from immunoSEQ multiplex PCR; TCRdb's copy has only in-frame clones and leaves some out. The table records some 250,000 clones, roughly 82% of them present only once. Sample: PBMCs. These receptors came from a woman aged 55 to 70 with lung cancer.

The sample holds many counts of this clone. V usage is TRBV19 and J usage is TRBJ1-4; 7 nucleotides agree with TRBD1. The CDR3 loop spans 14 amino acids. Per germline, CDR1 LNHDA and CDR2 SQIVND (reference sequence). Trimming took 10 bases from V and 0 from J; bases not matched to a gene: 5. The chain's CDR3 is CATKDRPTNEKLFF. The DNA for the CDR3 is TGTGCCACCAAGGACAGGCCAACTAATGAAAAACTGTTTTTT.

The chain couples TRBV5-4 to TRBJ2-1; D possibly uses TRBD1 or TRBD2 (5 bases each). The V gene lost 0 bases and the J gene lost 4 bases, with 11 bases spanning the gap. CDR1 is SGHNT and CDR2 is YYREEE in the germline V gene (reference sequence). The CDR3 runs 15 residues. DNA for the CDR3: TGTGCCAGCAGCTTGGATACGGGGCCTTACAATGAGCAGTTCTTC. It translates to CASSLDTGPYNEQFF. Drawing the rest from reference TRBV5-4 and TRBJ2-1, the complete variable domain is ETGVTQSPTHLIKTRGQQVTLRCSSQSGHNTVSWYQQALGQGPQFIFQYYREEENGRGNFPPRFSGLQFPNYSSELNVNALELDDSALYLCASSLDTGPYNEQFFGPGTRLTVL.

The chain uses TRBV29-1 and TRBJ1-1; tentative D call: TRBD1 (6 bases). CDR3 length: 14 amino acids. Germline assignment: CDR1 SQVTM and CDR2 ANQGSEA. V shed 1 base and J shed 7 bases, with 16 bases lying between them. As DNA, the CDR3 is TGCAGCGTTGAAGGGGGTGGAAGGGGGGTTGAAGCTTTCTTT. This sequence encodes CSVEGGGRGVEAFF.

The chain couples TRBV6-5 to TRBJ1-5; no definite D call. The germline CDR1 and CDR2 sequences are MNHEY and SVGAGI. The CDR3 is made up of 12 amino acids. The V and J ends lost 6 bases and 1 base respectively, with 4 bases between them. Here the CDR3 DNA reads TGTGCCAGCAGAAACAGCAATCAGCCCCAGCATTTT. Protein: CASRNSNQPQHF.

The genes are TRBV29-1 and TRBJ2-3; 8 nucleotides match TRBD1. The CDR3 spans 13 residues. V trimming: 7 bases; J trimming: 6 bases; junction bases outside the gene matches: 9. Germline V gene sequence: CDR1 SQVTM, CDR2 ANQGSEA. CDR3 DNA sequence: TGCAGCGCTAAGGGACAGGTCCCGGATACGCAGTATTTT. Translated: CSAKGQVPDTQYF.

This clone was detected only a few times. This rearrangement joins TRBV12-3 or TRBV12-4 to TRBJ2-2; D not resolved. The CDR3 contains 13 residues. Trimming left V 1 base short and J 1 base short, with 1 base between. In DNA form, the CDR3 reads TGTGCCAGCAGTTTAGAGAACACCGGGGAGCTGTTTTTT. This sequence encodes CASSLENTGELFF.

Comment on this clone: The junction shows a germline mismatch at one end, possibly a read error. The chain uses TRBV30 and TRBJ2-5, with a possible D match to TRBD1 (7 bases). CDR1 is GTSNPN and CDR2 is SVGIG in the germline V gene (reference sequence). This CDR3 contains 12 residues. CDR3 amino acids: CAWSPQGGTPHF. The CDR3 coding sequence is TGTGCCTGGAGTCCCCAGGGGGGCACCCCCCACTTC. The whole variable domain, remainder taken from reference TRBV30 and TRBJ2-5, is SQTIHQWPATLVQPVGSPLSLECTVEGTSNPNLYWYRQAAGRGLQLLFYSVGIGQISSEVPQNLSASRPQDRQFILSSKKLLLSDSGFYLCAWSPQGGTPHFGPGTRLLVL.

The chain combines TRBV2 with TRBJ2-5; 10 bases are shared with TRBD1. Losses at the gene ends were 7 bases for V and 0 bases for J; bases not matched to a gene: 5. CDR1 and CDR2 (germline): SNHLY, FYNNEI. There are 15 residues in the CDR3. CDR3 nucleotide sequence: TGTGCCAGCAAGGGACAGGGGCTTTACCAAGAGACCCAGTACTTC. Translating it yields CASKGQGLYQETQYF.

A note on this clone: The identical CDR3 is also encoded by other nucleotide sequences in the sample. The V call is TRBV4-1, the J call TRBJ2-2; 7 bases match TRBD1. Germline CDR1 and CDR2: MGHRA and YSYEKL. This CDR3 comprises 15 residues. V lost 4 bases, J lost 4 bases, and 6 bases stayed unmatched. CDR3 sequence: CASSLKGAGTGELFF. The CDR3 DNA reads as TGCGCCAGCAGCCTTAAGGGGGCCGGCACCGGGGAGCTGTTTTTT.

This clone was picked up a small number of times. The CDR3 protein is CAWSQVNYGYTF. Written as DNA, the CDR3 is TGTGCCTGGAGTCAAGTAAACTATGGCTACACCTTC. The chain couples TRBV30 to TRBJ1-2, with D unclear. Germline lookup yields CDR1 GTSNPN and CDR2 SVGIG (reference sequence). Trimming cost V 2 bases and J 2 bases, with 6 bases left between them. This CDR3 comprises 12 residues.

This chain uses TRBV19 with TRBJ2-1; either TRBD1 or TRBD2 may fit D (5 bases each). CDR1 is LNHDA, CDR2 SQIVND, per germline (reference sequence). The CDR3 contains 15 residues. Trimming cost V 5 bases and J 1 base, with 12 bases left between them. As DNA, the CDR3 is TGTGCCAGTAGTCCCGGCTGGGGGTCCTACAATGAGCAGTTCTTC. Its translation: CASSPGWGSYNEQFF. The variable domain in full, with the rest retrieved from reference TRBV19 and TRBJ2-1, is DGGITQSPKYLFRKEGQNVTLSCEQNLNHDAMYWYRQDPGQGLRLIYYSQIVNDFQKGDIAEGYSVSREKKESFPLTVTSAQKNPTAFYLCASSPGWGSYNEQFFGPGTRLTVL.

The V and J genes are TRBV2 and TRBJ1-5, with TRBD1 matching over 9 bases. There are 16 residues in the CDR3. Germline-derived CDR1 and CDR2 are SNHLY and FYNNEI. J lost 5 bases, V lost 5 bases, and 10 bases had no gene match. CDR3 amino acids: CASSRTGGASYQPQHF. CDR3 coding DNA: TGTGCCAGCAGTCGCACAGGGGGCGCGTCTTATCAGCCCCAGCATTTT. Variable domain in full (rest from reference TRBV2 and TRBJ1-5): EPEVTQTPSHQVTQMGQEVILRCVPISNHLYFYWYRQILGQKVEFLVSFYNNEISEKSEIFDDQFSVERPDGSNFTLKIRSTKLEDSAMYFCASSRTGGASYQPQHFGDGTRLSIL.

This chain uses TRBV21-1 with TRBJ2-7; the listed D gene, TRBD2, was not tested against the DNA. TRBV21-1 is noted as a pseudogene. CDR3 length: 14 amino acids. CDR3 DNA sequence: TGTGCCAGCAGCAAAGTCGGAAGCAGAGGCGAGCAGTACTTC. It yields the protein CASSKVGSRGEQYF.

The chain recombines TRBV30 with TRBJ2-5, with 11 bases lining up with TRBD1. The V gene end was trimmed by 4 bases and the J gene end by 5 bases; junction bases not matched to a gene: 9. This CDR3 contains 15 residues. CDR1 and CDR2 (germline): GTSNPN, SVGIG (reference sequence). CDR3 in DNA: TGTGCCTGGACCCTAGGACAGGGGGCATGGGAGACCCAGTACTTC. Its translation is CAWTLGQGAWETQYF.